The clone carrying this T cell receptor beta chain was seen many times. The antigen is not known. Each donor (without exception) was a healthy Caucasian. These data belong to a study of identical twins. Study observations and caveats: In cord blood, abundant beta clonotypes had fewer insertions; memory showed no trend.

MiXCR, run by TCRdb on the 5' RACE reads, gives a single entry per CDR3 protein. The sample carries about 280,000 distinct CDR3 sequences, about 8.1% recorded once. Another study also made use of these data, one on yellow fever vaccine responses in identical twins.

Material for sequencing was memory (CD45RO+) T cells sorted from blood. This clonotype was obtained from a woman aged 18-29 years in good health.

As DNA, the CDR3 is TGCGCCAGCAGCTTGAGCCAGGGGAACACTGAAGCTTTCTTT. Its translation is CASSLSQGNTEAFF. This chain uses TRBV5-1 with TRBJ1-1, with D maybe TRBD1 (5 bases). V lost 1 base, J lost 1 base, and 8 bases lay in between. The germline CDR1 and CDR2 sequences are SGHRS and YFSETQ. The length of the CDR3 is 14 residues.